These 14 T cell receptor beta chains came from one sample sequenced in a study of T cells in localized non-small cell lung cancer. Sequencing used immunoSEQ multiplex PCR; TCRdb keeps in-frame clones, though not all of them. The sample includes about 78,000 clones, 80% to 90% of them seen just once. The input for sequencing was peripheral blood, taken before any cancer treatment. All receptors come from a man between 40 and 69 years old with stage I lung adenocarcinoma.

This rearrangement joins TRBV7-9 to TRBJ2-1, with 12 positions matching TRBD2. Germline CDR1 and CDR2: SEHNR and FQNEAQ (reference sequence). V was clipped by 6 bases and J by 3 bases; unmatched bases: 6. The CDR3 is 16 residues long. The CDR3: CASSFRTSGIYNEQFF. As DNA, the CDR3 is TGTGCCAGCAGTTTCCGGACTAGCGGGATCTACAATGAGCAGTTCTTC.

The J gene is TRBJ2-5, the V gene TRBV10-3; no reliable D call. Trimming removed 2 bases at V and 5 bases at J, with 9 bases between. This CDR3 is built from 13 residues. Per germline, CDR1 ENHRY and CDR2 SYGVKD. This CDR3 is CAISEERRETQYF. Here the CDR3 DNA reads TGTGCCATCAGTGAGGAGAGAAGGGAGACCCAGTACTTC.

The rearrangement joins TRBV5-1 to TRBJ2-7, with 10 bases identical to TRBD1. V was clipped by 0 bases and J by 2 bases; unmatched bases: 14. The CDR3 consists of 19 residues. The germline V gene encodes CDR1 SGHRS and CDR2 YFSETQ. The CDR3 DNA reads TGCGCCAGCAGCTTGGCCCCCGGGACAGGGGTGCAATCTACCTACGAGCAGTACTTC. This encodes CASSLAPGTGVQSTYEQYF.

This clone appeared once. This chain links TRBV29-1 with TRBJ2-5; D possibly corresponds to TRBD2 (5 bases). From germline, CDR1 is SQVTM and CDR2 ANQGSEA. The CDR3 extends over 14 amino acids. V lost 6 bases, J lost 7 bases, and 21 bases lay in between. In DNA form, the CDR3 reads TGCAGCGTCGACCCAGGACCTAGCCGATGGACCCAGTACTTC. It codes for CSVDPGPSRWTQYF.

The V gene is TRBV5-4, the J gene TRBJ2-1; perhaps TRBD2 as D (5 bases). The CDR3 loop spans 12 amino acids. V lost 3 bases and J 7 bases, leaving 8 bases between the germline ends. Germline V CDR1 and CDR2: SGHNT, YYREEE (reference sequence). The CDR3: CASSSGMNEQFF. CDR3 DNA sequence: TGTGCCAGCAGCTCCGGGATGAATGAGCAGTTCTTC. The entire variable domain, with the rest obtained from reference TRBV5-4 and TRBJ2-1, is as follows: ETGVTQSPTHLIKTRGQQVTLRCSSQSGHNTVSWYQQALGQGPQFIFQYYREEENGRGNFPPRFSGLQFPNYSSELNVNALELDDSALYLCASSSGMNEQFFGPGTRLTVL.

The chain couples TRBV28 to TRBJ2-7, with 8 positions matching TRBD2. J gave up 3 bases and V 3 bases, and 7 bases lay outside the gene matches. The germline V gene has CDR1 MDHEN and CDR2 SYDVKM. This CDR3 comprises 15 residues. In DNA form, the CDR3 reads TGTGCCAGCAGTTTTCGGTTGAGCGGGAGCTACGAGCAGTACTTC. Its translation is CASSFRLSGSYEQYF.

V is TRBV19 and J is TRBJ1-4, with 11 bases matching TRBD1. The germline V gene encodes CDR1 LNHDA and CDR2 SQIVND (reference sequence). The CDR3 consists of 16 residues. The J segment lost 8 bases and the V segment lost 2 bases, leaving 7 bases of the junction unmatched. The CDR3: CASSIRGDRGNEKLFF. The CDR3, as DNA: TGTGCCAGTAGTATACGAGGGGACAGGGGGAACGAAAAACTGTTTTTT.

This clone was found once. The V call is TRBV18, the J call TRBJ2-7, with D possibly being TRBD1 (6 bases). Trimming took off 6 bases at V and 4 bases at J, with 19 bases between the two ends. Germline V CDR1 and CDR2: KGHSH, LQKENI. This CDR3 has 15 residues. The CDR3 nucleotides are TGTGCCAGCTCGAGTTTTGGGGGCGCGGGTTACGAGCAGTACTTC. Translated: CASSSFGGAGYEQYF.

The chain employs TRBV6-1 and TRBJ2-1; D possibly corresponds to TRBD2 (5 bases). CDR3 length: 14 residues. The V gene's germline CDR1 is MNHNS and CDR2 SASEGT. Trimming cost V 6 bases and J 5 bases, with 14 bases left between them. CDR3 residues: CASSGVFLDNEQFF. As DNA, the CDR3 is TGTGCCAGCAGCGGGGTCTTCCTGGACAATGAGCAGTTCTTC.

This clone has more than one count but fewer than ten. V and J are TRBV30 and TRBJ2-7; D tentatively reads TRBD1 or TRBD2 (6 bases each). Germline loops: CDR1 GTSNPN, CDR2 SVGIG (reference sequence). The CDR3 runs 14 residues. V lost 0 bases to trimming and J lost 6 bases, with 15 bases between them. CDR3: CAWSVNGGQIEQYF. CDR3 in DNA: TGTGCCTGGAGTGTAAACGGGGGCCAAATCGAGCAGTACTTC.

Concerning this clone: At the DNA level, this CDR3 is encoded by other sequences in the same sample as well. This chain uses TRBV7-2 with TRBJ1-1; the D is unclear. V gave up 1 base and J gave up 0 bases, with 6 bases separating them. The CDR3 spans 14 residues. Per germline, CDR1 SGHTA and CDR2 FQGNSA. The chain's CDR3 is CASSLGRMNTEAFF. The CDR3 bases are TGTGCCAGCAGCTTAGGGCGGATGAACACTGAAGCTTTCTTT.

This clone was counted a few times. V gene TRBV15 combines with J gene TRBJ1-2; TRBD1 matches at 8 bases. J lost 8 bases, V lost 7 bases, and 6 bases had no gene match. CDR3 length: 12 amino acids. Germline V lookup: CDR1 LNHNV, CDR2 YYDKDF (reference sequence). The CDR3 spells CATTGQAMGYTF. CDR3 nucleotides: TGTGCCACCACGGGACAGGCGATGGGCTACACCTTC.

The chain carries TRBV6-5 and TRBJ1-3, with D unclear. V was trimmed by 2 bases and J by 2 bases, leaving 10 bases between them. Germline assignment: CDR1 MNHEY and CDR2 SVGAGI. The CDR3 loop spans 15 amino acids. CDR3 bases: TGTGCCAGCAGTTACGGCGGGGAGACTGGAAACACCATATATTTT. It yields the protein CASSYGGETGNTIYF.

The rearrangement joins TRBV28 to TRBJ1-2; D gene ambiguous. V lost 6 bases, J lost 8 bases, and 19 bases lay in between. Germline V lookup: CDR1 MDHEN, CDR2 SYDVKM. CDR3 length: 14 residues. The CDR3 spells CASRPPVGPEGYTF. CDR3 nucleotide sequence: TGTGCCAGCAGGCCTCCGGTCGGACCCGAAGGCTACACCTTC.